These T cell receptor beta chains were read from a single sample in a study of OX40 agonist ivuxolimab in advanced cancers. TCRdb's copy holds only in-frame clones and misses some; the assay was immunoSEQ multiplex PCR. The profile covers more than 80,000 clones, with roughly nine tenths appearing a single time and approximately 8.4% taken by the ten largest. Sequences were derived from CD4+ or CD8+ T cells sorted from blood, sampled in a trial of the OX40 agonist ivuxolimab. The source of these receptors is an adult with an advanced solid tumor such as melanoma, head and neck, liver or kidney cancer. The conserved cysteine and the conserved F or W are not part of the CDR3 here. Fields, in order: V gene, clone size, D gene, CDR3 protein. The D gene is left open where the match is weak. Some rows mark clone size as missing; the rest say once, few, many or name a class of expanded clone.

>TRBV29-1|once|TRBD2
SVEVSGRTDTQY
>TRBV19|.|.
ASSLINQPQH
>TRBV27|.|TRBD1
ASSLTQGGITEAF
>TRBV7-9|.|.
ASSQGGGTTGELF
>TRBV6-6|.|.
ASSYLQESYEQY
>TRBV4-1|.|.
ASSQDSGSYEQY
>TRBV2|.|TRBD1
ASSGTGGEQPQH
>TRBV6-5|.|.
ASSYGSGVNEKLF
>TRBV13|.|TRBD2
ASSFTLAGVDTGELF
>TRBV7-9|.|TRBD1
ASSPGQGSSYEQY
>TRBV6-6|.|TRBD1
ASSRGTVQETQY
>TRBV11-2|.|.
ASSSNIPGPSNWHTEAF
>TRBV11-1|.|TRBD2
ASSLSLAGVYEQY
>TRBV10-1|.|.
ASSPTRNTGELF
>TRBV7-9|.|.
ASSQGTPEAF
>TRBV18|.|TRBD2
ASSPFQREWAEQF
>TRBV6-5|few|TRBD1
ASGTGAYEQY
>TRBV7-3|.|TRBD1
ASSLEGAQYEQY
>TRBV6-4|.|TRBD2
ASSDSRGLEQF
>TRBV5-1|.|TRBD1
ASSLAGTGLYEQY
>TRBV5-6|.|.
ASSPPLGEAYEQY
>TRBV15|.|TRBD2
ATSNPPAGVPGETQY
>TRBV28|once|.
ASSYLRGTRPYGYT
>TRBV10-3|.|.
AISVRASYEQY
>TRBV28|.|.
ASRRGGVRTEAF
>TRBV5-5|.|.
ASSFKGSQWQPQH
>TRBV5-4|.|.
ATSPDGAPETQY
>TRBV5-1|.|.
ASSRGADQPQH
>TRBV10-3|few|.
AISMGRENTEAF
>TRBV19|.|TRBD2
ASYPTGGTGGPSYEQY
>TRBV29-1|.|TRBD2
SVARTSGTPYEQY
>TRBV4-2|.|.
ASSQRGSSYEQY
>TRBV9|.|TRBD1
ASSDPGTGALGSPLH
>TRBV4-1|.|.
ASSKSLTYEQY
>TRBV5-1|.|.
ASSLLVGDTGELF
>TRBV10-2|.|TRBD2
ASSALAGGSNEQF
>TRBV7-9|.|.
ASTPGGAGGNTEAF
>TRBV5-6|.|.
ASSPGGSSYEQY